The rows below give T cell receptor beta chains drawn from one sample of a study of T cell repertoires in cytomegalovirus infection. For these TCRs, the target antigens are not known. TCRdb reprocessed the reads with MiXCR, giving one entry per CDR3 protein. The table has about 480,000 distinct CDR3 sequences, 30% to 35% seen once. The sample here was cultured PBMCs, taken from culture after CMV antigen stimulation. All receptors derive from a human donor in good health (CMV status not recorded). Some clones in this sample may be carry-over from other donors' samples. CDR3s include the opening cysteine and the closing phenylalanine or tryptophan. A D gene is named only where the DNA matches it firmly. Clone size is shown for a subset of rows, as once, few, many or a class of expanded clone.

TRBD1,TRBV7-2,many,TRBJ1-6,CASSLAGQGNSPLHF,TGTGCCAGCAGCTTAGCTGGACAGGGGAATTCACCCCTCCACTTT
TRBD2,TRBV6-5,few,TRBJ2-7,CASSSPGTSGQSYEQYF,TGTGCCAGCAGTTCTCCCGGGACTAGCGGGCAATCCTACGAGCAGTACTTC
TRBD1,TRBV6-5,once,TRBJ2-2,CASSYLSGTANTGELFF,TGTGCCAGCAGTTATCTATCTGGGACAGCGAACACCGGGGAGCTGTTTTTT
-,TRBV7-8,few,TRBJ1-5,CASSLDRAMRPQHF,TGTGCCAGCAGCTTAGACAGGGCCATGCGGCCCCAGCATTTT
TRBD1,TRBV7-9,-,TRBJ2-6,CASSLTTGGNSGANVLTF,TGTGCCAGCAGCCTGACGACAGGGGGAAATTCAGGGGCCAACGTCCTGACTTTC
-,TRBV23-1,few,TRBJ2-5,CARRKGTEQETQYF,TGCGCCAGGCGAAAAGGAACGGAACAAGAGACCCAGTACTTC
-,TRBV20-1,-,TRBJ1-5,CSARVAGQNQPQHF,TGCAGTGCTAGAGTTGCAGGGCAGAATCAGCCCCAGCATTTT
-,TRBV19,many,TRBJ1-1,CASSIPNRVNTEAFF,TGTGCCAGTAGTATACCCAACAGGGTGAACACTGAAGCTTTCTTT
TRBD2,TRBV29-1,-,TRBJ2-2,CSGSQRGHTGELFF,TGCAGCGGGAGCCAGCGGGGTCACACCGGGGAGCTGTTTTTT
-,TRBV4-1,few,TRBJ2-5,CASSQILDMKTQYF,TGCGCCAGCAGCCAAATACTAGATATGAAGACCCAGTACTTC
-,TRBV7-4,-,TRBJ2-2,CASRPSAMNTGELFF,TGTGCCAGCAGGCCTAGCGCCATGAACACCGGGGAGCTGTTTTTT
-,TRBV11-1,many,TRBJ2-1,CASSLGLATYNEQFF,TGTGCCAGCAGCTTAGGGCTAGCGACCTACAATGAGCAGTTCTTC
-,TRBV12-3/TRBV12-4,medium-sized,TRBJ2-3,CASSLSASSDTQYF,TGTGCCAGCAGCCTTAGTGCGTCGTCGGATACGCAGTATTTT
-,TRBV7-9,-,TRBJ2-1,CASSSRENNEQFF,TGTGCCAGTTCCTCCCGGGAGAACAATGAGCAGTTCTTC
-,TRBV19,-,TRBJ1-2,CATSGYGYTF,TGTGCCACCTCAGGCTATGGCTACACCTTC
-,TRBV6-6,few,TRBJ2-7,CASRRGKRTYEQYF,TGTGCCAGCAGGAGGGGGAAAAGGACCTACGAGCAGTACTTC
TRBD2,TRBV11-2,-,TRBJ2-4,CASSSYPTSDLAKNIQYF,TGTGCCAGCAGCTCATACCCGACTAGCGATTTAGCCAAAAACATTCAGTACTTC
-,TRBV19,-,TRBJ2-2,CASSIEGTGELFF,TGTGCCAGTAGTATAGAAGGCACCGGGGAGCTGTTTTTT
TRBD2,TRBV6-5,-,TRBJ2-2,CASRGTTDTGELFF,TGTGCCAGCAGGGGGACTACTGACACCGGGGAGCTGTTTTTT
-,TRBV4-1,few,TRBJ1-3,CASSQVAGGFGNTIYF,TGCGCCAGCAGCCAAGTCGCTGGCGGGTTTGGAAACACCATATATTTT
-,TRBV7-2,many,TRBJ2-1,CASSEVPRNEQFF,TGTGCCAGCAGCGAAGTCCCCCGCAATGAGCAGTTCTTC
-,TRBV27,few,TRBJ1-5,CASSFTWQGDQPQHF,TGTGCCAGCAGTTTTACCTGGCAGGGCGATCAGCCCCAGCATTTT
-,TRBV12-3/TRBV12-4,-,TRBJ1-2,CASSSTGTNYGYTF,TGTGCCAGCAGTTCGACCGGGACTAACTATGGCTACACCTTC
-,TRBV28,-,TRBJ2-1,CASSPPHGGRIYNEQFF,TGTGCCAGCAGTCCCCCCCACGGGGGGCGCATCTACAATGAGCAGTTCTTC
-,TRBV7-2,few,TRBJ2-7,CASSLVAVPSYEQYF,TGTGCCAGCAGCTTAGTAGCGGTACCATCCTACGAGCAGTACTTC
TRBD1,TRBV10-3,-,TRBJ1-1,CAINGQGMNTEAFF,TGTGCCATCAACGGACAGGGCATGAACACTGAAGCTTTCTTT
TRBD2,TRBV7-9,-,TRBJ2-3,CASSLALLTSGRADTQYF,TGTGCCAGCAGCTTAGCGCTTCTTACTAGCGGGAGAGCAGATACGCAGTATTTT
-,TRBV11-2,many,TRBJ2-3,CASSPAGPTQYF,TGTGCCAGCAGCCCTGCTGGGCCTACGCAGTATTTT
-,TRBV7-2,once,TRBJ2-4,CASSLNWASDIQYF,TGTGCCAGCAGCTTAAATTGGGCTAGTGACATTCAGTACTTC
-,TRBV19,-,TRBJ1-5,CASSIFVSDNSNQPQHF,TGTGCCAGTAGTATCTTCGTGTCAGATAATAGCAATCAGCCCCAGCATTTT
-,TRBV15,few,TRBJ2-3,CATSRDQRANTDTQYF,TGTGCCACCAGCAGAGATCAACGAGCGAATACAGATACGCAGTATTTT
-,TRBV19,few,TRBJ2-2,CASRIRSGSTGELFF,TGTGCCAGTAGGATTAGATCAGGGTCCACCGGGGAGCTGTTTTTT
-,TRBV5-6,-,TRBJ2-1,CASNPDPSMDEQFF,TGTGCCAGCAATCCGGATCCCAGCATGGATGAGCAGTTCTTC
-,TRBV20-1,once,TRBJ1-4,CSANGRTNEKLFF,TGCAGTGCCAATGGGCGGACGAATGAAAAACTGTTTTTT
-,TRBV4-3,few,TRBJ2-7,CASSQESRGSYEQYF,TGCGCCAGCAGCCAAGAGTCGCGGGGATCGTACGAGCAGTACTTC